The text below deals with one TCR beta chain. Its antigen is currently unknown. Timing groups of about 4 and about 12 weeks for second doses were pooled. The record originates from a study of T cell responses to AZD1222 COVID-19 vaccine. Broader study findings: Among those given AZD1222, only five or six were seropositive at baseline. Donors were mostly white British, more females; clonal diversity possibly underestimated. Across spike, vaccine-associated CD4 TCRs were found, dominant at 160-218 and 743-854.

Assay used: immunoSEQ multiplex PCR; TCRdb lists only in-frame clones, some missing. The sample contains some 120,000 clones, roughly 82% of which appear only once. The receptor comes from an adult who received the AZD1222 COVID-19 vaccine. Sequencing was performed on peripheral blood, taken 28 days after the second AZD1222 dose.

The CDR3: CASSISGTFGEKLFF. The CDR3 DNA is TGTGCCAGTAGTATTTCCGGGACGTTCGGTGAAAAACTGTTTTTT. The chain recombines TRBV19 with TRBJ1-4; D may be TRBD1 (5 bases). Trimming took off 3 bases at V and 7 bases at J, with 15 bases between the two ends. Germline CDR1 is LNHDA and CDR2 is SQIVND (reference sequence). The CDR3 sequence is 15 residues long.